A single sample is the source of the 15 T cell receptor beta chains below, sequenced in a study of blood T cell repertoires in COVID-19. Method: immunoSEQ multiplex PCR; TCRdb's copy keeps in-frame clones and lacks some. The sample yields 380,000 or so clones, approximately 88% seen once. The sample consisted of peripheral blood. The source is a man between 40 and 49 years old with acute or convalescent COVID-19.

The V and J genes are TRBV11-1 and TRBJ1-6; no reliable D call. The ends were cut back, 1 base at V and 0 bases at J, with 4 bases in the middle. This CDR3 comprises 15 residues. Germline CDR1 and CDR2: SGHAT and FQDESV (reference sequence). The CDR3 loop is CASSLEHSYNSPLHF. CDR3 coding DNA: TGTGCCAGCAGCTTAGAGCACTCCTATAATTCACCCCTCCACTTT.

The J gene is TRBJ1-2, the V gene TRBV7-8; 7 nucleotides align to TRBD1. This CDR3 comprises 18 residues. Germline-derived CDR1 and CDR2 are SGHVS and FQNEAQ. V lost 4 bases to trimming and J lost 0 bases; unmatched junction nucleotides: 14. CDR3 bases: TGTGCCAGCAGCTACAAGACAGGGATCAAACTAACTAACTATGGCTACACCTTC. Residues: CASSYKTGIKLTNYGYTF.

The CDR3 sequence: CASRPMTHYYEQYF. In nucleotides, the CDR3 is TGTGCCAGCAGACCCATGACACATTACTACGAGCAGTACTTC. V is TRBV6-5 and J is TRBJ2-7; unclear D gene. Per germline, CDR1 MNHEY and CDR2 SVGAGI. Trimming took off 6 bases at V and 3 bases at J, with 15 bases between the two ends. CDR3 length equals 14 residues.

The chain is built from TRBV9 and TRBJ2-1, with D possibly TRBD2 on 5 matching bases. Trimming shortened V by 3 bases and J by 6 bases, and 13 bases separated the two germline ends. Germline V gene lookup returns CDR1 SGDLS and CDR2 YYNGEE. The CDR3 has 14 amino acids. The CDR3 sequence: CASSAEGRPNEQFF. In DNA, the CDR3 is TGTGCCAGCAGCGCCGAAGGGAGACCCAATGAGCAGTTCTTC.

The rearrangement uses TRBV7-9 and TRBJ2-7; D is possibly TRBD2 (6 bases). Germline-derived CDR1 and CDR2 are SEHNR and FQNEAQ (reference sequence). Trimming shortened V by 3 bases and J by 3 bases, and 12 bases separated the two germline ends. The CDR3 is 14 amino acids. The chain's CDR3 is CASSFTGGVYEQYF. DNA for the CDR3: TGTGCCAGCAGCTTTACCGGGGGTGTCTACGAGCAGTACTTC.

V and J are TRBV6-5 and TRBJ2-1; TRBD2 aligns across 10 bases. Germline CDR1 reads MNHEY; CDR2 reads SVGAGI. The CDR3 has 16 amino acids. V lost 4 bases and J lost 8; bases outside the gene matches: 11. In nucleotides, the CDR3 is TGTGCCAGCAGTTCTCACGGACTAGCGGAAGGGTATGAGCAGTTCTTC. Amino acid sequence: CASSSHGLAEGYEQFF.

V gene TRBV4-3 combines with J gene TRBJ1-4, with 9 nucleotides matching TRBD1. The CDR3 contains 15 residues. The V and J ends lost 0 bases and 5 bases, in that order; junction bases with no gene match: 1. Germline lookup yields CDR1 LGHNA and CDR2 YSLEER. This chain's CDR3 is CASSQDGTGNEKLFF. The CDR3, as DNA: TGCGCCAGCAGCCAAGACGGGACAGGGAATGAAAAACTGTTTTTT.

This clone has a single count. The gene calls are TRBV10-1 and TRBJ2-1, with D tentatively TRBD2 (5 bases). Germline values: CDR1 WNHNN, CDR2 SYGVQD (reference sequence). This CDR3 has 13 amino acids. Trimming stripped 9 bases from V and 13 bases from J, with 22 bases between. The CDR3 region has the DNA TGCGCCAGAGACCCCGGAGAGCGGCCCGTTCAGTTCTTC. This codes for CARDPGERPVQFF.

The V and J genes are TRBV28 and TRBJ1-6; 7 bases are a match to TRBD1. The V gene end was trimmed by 4 bases and the J gene end by 5 bases; junction bases not matched to a gene: 11. Germline values: CDR1 MDHEN, CDR2 SYDVKM. The CDR3 sequence is 17 residues long. CDR3 in DNA: TGTGCCAGCAGTTCTCCGGGGGCCGGGACAGATAATTCACCCCTCCACTTT. Translation: CASSSPGAGTDNSPLHF.

The V and J genes are TRBV5-1 and TRBJ1-3; TRBD1 matches at 7 bases. Germline values: CDR1 SGHRS, CDR2 YFSETQ. V trimming: 4 bases; J trimming: 0 bases; junction bases outside the gene matches: 7. There are 16 residues in the CDR3. This chain's CDR3 is CASSTGQLSSGNTIYF. The CDR3, as DNA: TGCGCCAGCAGCACGGGACAGCTGAGCTCTGGAAACACCATATATTTT.

V gene TRBV5-1 combines with J gene TRBJ1-1; weak D call: TRBD1 (6 bases). This CDR3 has 14 amino acids. Germline assignment: CDR1 SGHRS and CDR2 YFSETQ. Trimming left V 0 bases short and J 5 bases short, with 11 bases between. For the CDR3, the DNA is TGCGCCAGCAGCTTGGGCAGGGGTGAAACTGAAGCTTTCTTT. Translated, it gives CASSLGRGETEAFF.

The chain is built from TRBV10-3 and TRBJ1-5; D perhaps matches TRBD1 (5 bases). This CDR3 has 16 residues. The germline V gene has CDR1 ENHRY and CDR2 SYGVKD. V lost 0 bases to trimming and J lost 6 bases, with 15 bases between them. CDR3 DNA: TGTGCCATCAGTGAGTCGGGGGGGAGGGGTAGTCAGCCCCAGCATTTT. Protein: CAISESGGRGSQPQHF.

The chain joins TRBV30 to TRBJ2-2; a possible D gene is TRBD2 (6 bases). The CDR3 totals 16 residues. CDR1 GTSNPN and CDR2 SVGIG come from the germline V gene (reference sequence). V lost 7 bases to trimming and J lost 2 bases, with 20 bases between them. The CDR3 protein is CALGGVGDLNTGELFF. The CDR3 DNA is TGTGCCTTAGGCGGGGTGGGGGATTTAAACACCGGGGAGCTGTTTTTT. Based on the CDR3 plus reference TRBV30 and TRBJ2-2, the full variable domain is SQTIHQWPATLVQPVGSPLSLECTVEGTSNPNLYWYRQAAGRGLQLLFYSVGIGQISSEVPQNLSASRPQDRQFILSSKKLLLSDSGFYLCALGGVGDLNTGELFFGEGSRLTVL.

The chain has TRBV11-2 and TRBJ2-1; 9 nucleotides match TRBD2. This CDR3 contains 16 residues. The trim removed 5 bases at V and 5 bases at J, leaving 10 bases unmatched. Germline loops: CDR1 SGHAT, CDR2 FQNNGV. CDR3 sequence reads: CASSLALAGIHNEQFF. In DNA, the CDR3 is TGTGCCAGCAGCCTAGCACTAGCGGGTATACACAATGAGCAGTTCTTC.

This chain's CDR3 is CASSNGQGEETQYF. For the CDR3, the DNA is TGTGCCAGCAGCAACGGACAGGGCGAAGAGACCCAGTACTTC. The J gene is TRBJ2-5, the V gene TRBV6-5; 8 bases are shared with TRBD1. In germline, CDR1 is MNHEY, CDR2 SVGAGI. This CDR3 region has 14 residues. J lost 3 bases, V lost 6 bases, and 6 bases had no gene match.